A single sample gave rise to the 14 T cell receptor beta chains below, sequenced in a study of blood T cell repertoires in COVID-19. Sequenced by immunoSEQ multiplex PCR; TCRdb stores in-frame clones only, minus some. Of under 85,000 clones listed, 80% are singletons. The sample consisted of peripheral blood. The receptors stem from a man between 60 and 70 years old with active or convalescent COVID-19.

This chain connects TRBV3-1 (or the pseudogene TRBV3-2) to TRBJ2-2; 9 bases match TRBD1. CDR1 is LGHDT, CDR2 YNNKEL, per germline (reference sequence). J was trimmed by 6 bases and V by 2 bases; bases with no gene match: 7. The CDR3 sequence is 16 residues long. For the CDR3, the DNA is TGTGCCAGCAGCCAACCAAGGGGACAGGGTCCCGGGGAGCTGTTTTTT. Its translation is CASSQPRGQGPGELFF.

The V gene is TRBV19, the J gene TRBJ1-2; D gene ambiguous. This CDR3 contains 15 residues. V was trimmed by 8 bases and J by 0 bases, leaving 16 bases between them. Per germline, CDR1 LNHDA and CDR2 SQIVND (reference sequence). The CDR3 here is CASLPYGAANYGYTF. The CDR3 coding sequence is TGTGCCAGTCTGCCCTACGGAGCAGCTAACTATGGCTACACCTTC.

This clone was detected only a few times. The chain carries TRBV28 and TRBJ1-5; 9 bases align to TRBD1. V trimming: 5 bases; J trimming: 4 bases; junction bases outside the gene matches: 12. The CDR3 is 17 residues long. The germline V gene encodes CDR1 MDHEN and CDR2 SYDVKM. CDR3 protein: CASSKPGTGTFNQPQHF. In DNA form, the CDR3 reads TGTGCCAGCAGTAAACCCGGGACAGGGACTTTTAATCAGCCCCAGCATTTT.

A few counts support this clone. V is TRBV27 and J is TRBJ1-6; D perhaps matches TRBD1 (6 bases). V was pared by 4 bases and J by 10 bases, with 20 bases between. Germline CDR1 MNHEY, CDR2 SMNVEV (reference sequence). There are 16 residues in the CDR3. The DNA of the CDR3 is TGTGCCAGCAGTTACAGGACAGCGCTGGGGGAGTCACCCCTCCACTTT. It encodes CASSYRTALGESPLHF.

The chain combines TRBV15 with TRBJ1-3; D remains unclear. The CDR3 has 15 amino acids. V was shortened by 0 bases and J by 0 bases, with 6 bases between the two germline ends. CDR1 and CDR2 (germline): LNHNV, YYDKDF (reference sequence). CDR3 sequence: CATSRDTGSGNTIYF. CDR3 sequence (DNA): TGTGCCACCAGCAGAGATACGGGCTCTGGAAACACCATATATTTT.

CDR3 sequence reads: CASSWAQGAWGNTIYF. The CDR3 coding sequence is TGTGCCAGCAGCTGGGCACAGGGGGCGTGGGGAAACACCATATATTTT. The chain recombines TRBV5-6 with TRBJ1-3; TRBD1 matches at 9 bases. From germline, CDR1 is SGHDT and CDR2 YYEEEE. This CDR3 comprises 16 residues. The trim removed 3 bases at V and 4 bases at J, leaving 8 bases unmatched. The variable domain in full, completed from reference TRBV5-6 and TRBJ1-3, reads DAGVTQSPTHLIKTRGQQVTLRCSPKSGHDTVSWYQQALGQGPQFIFQYYEEEERQRGNFPDRFSGHQFPNYSSELNVNALLLGDSALYLCASSWAQGAWGNTIYFGEGSWLTVV.

The chain employs TRBV11-2 and TRBJ2-5; a weak D match, TRBD2 (5 bases). Between the trimmed V and J ends, which lost 1 base and 2 bases, there was a span of 8 bases. The CDR3 covers 14 residues. Per the germline V gene, CDR1 is SGHAT and CDR2 is FQNNGV. CDR3 in DNA: TGTGCCAGCAGCTTAGTTCCGGGACAAGAGACCCAGTACTTC. Translation: CASSLVPGQETQYF. Filled out from reference TRBV11-2 and TRBJ2-5, the complete variable domain reads EAGVAQSPRYKIIEKRQSVAFWCNPISGHATLYWYQQILGQGPKLLIQFQNNGVVDDSQLPKDRFSAERLKGVDSTLKIQPAKLEDSAVYLCASSLVPGQETQYFGPGTRLLVL.

The chain has TRBV7-3 and TRBJ2-7; D unclear. V was cut by 3 bases and J by 3 bases, with 9 bases left in between. The CDR3 extends over 13 amino acids. Looked up from germline, CDR1 is SGHTA and CDR2 is FQGTGA. The CDR3 bases are TGTGCCAGCAGCTTCTCGCTGCGCTACGAGCAGTACTTC. Protein: CASSFSLRYEQYF.

The rearrangement joins TRBV9 to TRBJ1-2; D might be TRBD1 (5 bases). The ends were cut back, 8 bases at V and 7 bases at J, with 18 bases in the middle. Germline lookup yields CDR1 SGDLS and CDR2 YYNGEE. This CDR3 comprises 13 residues. The CDR3 nucleotides are TGTGCCAGTGGCATCCAGGGCTTTGGTGGCTACACCTTC. Amino acid sequence: CASGIQGFGGYTF.

The chain has TRBV6-6 and TRBJ2-7, with 8 bases that match TRBD1. Germline CDR1 and CDR2: MNHNY and SVGAGI (reference sequence). J was trimmed by 6 bases and V by 7 bases; bases with no gene match: 14. The CDR3 covers 15 residues. The CDR3 bases are TGTGCCAGCACCCCGTCCGCAACAGGGGGATTCGAGCAGTACTTC. Translation: CASTPSATGGFEQYF.

This clone was seen once. This chain joins TRBV29-1 and TRBJ2-3; 7 bases are shared with TRBD2. Germline loops: CDR1 SQVTM, CDR2 ANQGSEA. V shed 3 bases and J 2 bases; nucleotides not matched to a gene: 5. This CDR3 contains 14 residues. The CDR3 DNA is TGCAGCGTTGAGAGCGGGGCTTCCACAGATACGCAGTATTTT. It encodes CSVESGASTDTQYF.

This chain connects TRBV9 to TRBJ2-3; 8 bases align to TRBD2. Germline values: CDR1 SGDLS, CDR2 YYNGEE. V shed 4 bases and J 7 bases; nucleotides not matched to a gene: 11. The CDR3 loop spans 15 amino acids. CDR3 sequence reads: CASSRTSTPFYTQYF. In DNA, the CDR3 is TGTGCCAGCAGCCGGACTAGCACTCCCTTTTATACGCAGTATTTT.

The chain couples TRBV2 to TRBJ2-3; possibly TRBD2 for D (6 bases). Trimming took 3 bases from V and 3 from J, leaving 13 bases between them. This CDR3 is 15 amino acids long. The germline V gene has CDR1 SNHLY and CDR2 FYNNEI. CDR3 DNA: TGTGCCAGCAGTGACCCTTTGCTAGCGACAGATACGCAGTATTTT. Encoded protein: CASSDPLLATDTQYF.

The chain combines TRBV13 with TRBJ2-7; 8 bases are shared with TRBD1. This CDR3 contains 12 residues. In germline, CDR1 is PRHDT, CDR2 FYEKMQ (reference sequence). Trimming at V came to 2 bases and at J to 7 bases, leaving 1 base not matched to a gene. This chain's CDR3 is CASSLRQGEQYF. CDR3 sequence (DNA): TGTGCCAGCAGCTTAAGACAGGGGGAGCAGTACTTC. Supplemented by reference TRBV13 and TRBJ2-7, the full variable domain reads AAGVIQSPRHLIKEKRETATLKCYPIPRHDTVYWYQQGPGQDPQFLISFYEKMQSDKGSIPDRFSAQQFSDYHSELNMSSLELGDSALYFCASSLRQGEQYFGPGTRLTVT.